These T cell receptor beta chains were read from a single sample in a study of T cell responses to AZD1222 COVID-19 vaccine. Only in-frame clones appear in the TCRdb table, and some are missing; sequencing was by immunoSEQ multiplex PCR. The sample gives some 80,000 clones, around 90% of which show up once; approximately 5.8% is in the top ten. Sequenced material: peripheral blood, taken on day 0 of AZD1222 vaccination. These receptors all come from an adult in good health. CDR3s include the opening cysteine and the closing phenylalanine or tryptophan. Fields, in order: D gene, V gene, J gene, clone size, CDR3 DNA, CDR3 protein. The D gene is left open where the match is weak. Size tells how often a clone was seen (once, few, many) or the class of an expanded clone, and some rows leave it out.

>TRBD1|TRBV12-3/TRBV12-4|TRBJ1-6|-
TGTGCCATACAGGGGCGGAATTCACCCCTCCACTTT
CAIQGRNSPLHF
>-|TRBV30|TRBJ2-2|-
TGTGCCTGGAGTGCTAGGACCGGGGAGCTGTTTTTT
CAWSARTGELFF
>-|TRBV28|TRBJ1-4|few
TGTGCCAGCAGTTTACCGCGGGATGAAAAACTGTTTTTT
CASSLPRDEKLFF
>-|TRBV9|TRBJ2-7|-
TGTGCCAGCAGCCCAGGGGAAACCCCCAGGGACTACGAGCAGTACTTC
CASSPGETPRDYEQYF
>-|TRBV5-1|TRBJ2-2|-
TGCGCCAGCAGCTTGGAGGGGGGAAAGAACACCGGGGAGCTGTTTTTT
CASSLEGGKNTGELFF
>-|TRBV7-2|TRBJ1-1|-
TGTGCCAGCAGCTTATTTAGGGCCCCCGACACTGAAGCTTTCTTT
CASSLFRAPDTEAFF
>TRBD1|TRBV19|TRBJ1-1|-
TGTGCCAGTAGTATAGACCCGGGACAGGAAGCTTTCTTT
CASSIDPGQEAFF
>-|TRBV4-3|TRBJ2-7|once
TGCGCCAGCAGCCAAGATATTGGTGAAGGATGGTTCGAGCAGTACTTC
CASSQDIGEGWFEQYF
>-|TRBV2|TRBJ1-2|-
TGTGCCCAGCCGGACTTTTCTAACTATGGCTACACCTTC
CAQPDFSNYGYTF
>-|TRBV30|TRBJ2-5|-
TGTGCCTGGAGTGACCCGATCTTACATACAGCACTGTGGTACTTC
CAWSDPILHTALWYF
>-|TRBV11-2|TRBJ2-2|-
TGTGCCAGCGGATTCACAAACACCGGGGAGCTGTTTTTT
CASGFTNTGELFF
>TRBD1|TRBV30|TRBJ1-4|-
TGTGCCTGGAGAGAGACCGGGACAGGGAACGAAAAACTGTTTTTT
CAWRETGTGNEKLFF
>TRBD1|TRBV28|TRBJ2-3|-
TGTGCCAGCAGGAGACAGGGGGCTCGCGCAGATACGCAGTATTTT
CASRRQGARADTQYF
>-|TRBV15|TRBJ1-4|-
TGTGCCACCAGGGACCACGGTGCAACTAATGAAAAACTGTTTTTT
CATRDHGATNEKLFF
>-|TRBV10-3|TRBJ1-6|-
TGTGCCATCAGTGAGGCCAGGGAGAATTCACCCCTCCACTTT
CAISEARENSPLHF
>TRBD1|TRBV7-3|TRBJ2-6|-
TGTGCCAGCAGCCGGCGGACAGGGTTAACCTCTGGGGCCAACGTCCTGACTTTC
CASSRRTGLTSGANVLTF
>TRBD1|TRBV7-7|TRBJ2-7|-
TGTGCCAGCAGCCTGGGACAGGGAGCCTACGAGCAGTACTTC
CASSLGQGAYEQYF
>-|TRBV6-5|TRBJ1-1|-
TGTGCCAGCGGCAAGATGAACACTGAAGCTTTCTTT
CASGKMNTEAFF
>-|TRBV28|TRBJ1-1|-
TGTGCCAGCAGTTTACTGTACACTGAAGCTTTCTTT
CASSLLYTEAFF
>TRBD2|TRBV4-1|TRBJ2-1|-
TGCGCCAGCAGCCAGACTAGCGGGGGGTACTACAATGAGCAGTTCTTC
CASSQTSGGYYNEQFF
>-|TRBV12-3/TRBV12-4|TRBJ1-5|-
TGTGCCAGCAGTTTGCCCCGCCAGCCCCAGCATTTT
CASSLPRQPQHF
>-|TRBV10-1|TRBJ1-6|-
TGCGCCAGCAGTGAGTCGAGAGGGGATCATTCACCCCTCCACTTT
CASSESRGDHSPLHF
>-|TRBV11-2|TRBJ1-3|once
TGTGCCAGCAGCTTAGATCCAGGGATCAACACCATATATTTT
CASSLDPGINTIYF
>TRBD1|TRBV27|TRBJ1-2|once
TGTGCCAGCAGTTCGACAGGGGTAACCTATGGCTACACCTTC
CASSSTGVTYGYTF
>-|TRBV6-5|TRBJ1-5|-
TGTGCCAGCAGTTACAACACCAATCAGCCCCAGCATTTT
CASSYNTNQPQHF
>-|TRBV4-3|TRBJ2-1|-
TGCGCCAGCAGCCAAGACCCGGCAGGGGGGGACACAATGAGACAGTTCTTC
CASSQDPAGGDTMRQFF
>TRBD1|TRBV2|TRBJ1-2|-
TGTGCCAGCAGTGATCGGACAGGGGGCGATGGCTACACCTTC
CASSDRTGGDGYTF
>-|TRBV29-1|TRBJ2-1|-
TGCAGCGTTGAAGAAGCCGGGACATTTTCCTACAATGAGCAGTTCTTC
CSVEEAGTFSYNEQFF
>-|TRBV6-5|TRBJ1-2|-
TGTGCCAGCAGTACGGGGGGGTTATCGTATGGCTACACCTTC
CASSTGGLSYGYTF
>-|TRBV6-5|TRBJ1-1|-
TGTGCCAGCGGAGCCGCGGGACGGGTAAACACTGAAGCTTTCTTT
CASGAAGRVNTEAFF
>-|TRBV27|TRBJ2-7|-
TGTGCCAGCAGTCCCGGGTCAGCTACCTACGAGCAGTACTTC
CASSPGSATYEQYF
>-|TRBV10-2|TRBJ2-1|few
TGCGCCAGCAGTGGAGTCGCCTACAATGAGCAGTTCTTC
CASSGVAYNEQFF
>TRBD1|TRBV5-1|TRBJ1-4|-
TGCGCCAGCAGAGGGACAGTAAGGGAAAAACTGTTTTTT
CASRGTVREKLFF
>-|TRBV18|TRBJ1-1|-
TGTGCCAGCTCTTTCGTCCGGACCAACACTGAAGCTTTCTTT
CASSFVRTNTEAFF
>-|TRBV21-1|TRBJ1-5|-
TGTGCCAGCAGCAAAGTTGTCCGAGACAGGGTTAATCAGCCCCAGCATTTT
CASSKVVRDRVNQPQHF
>TRBD1|TRBV7-3|TRBJ1-1|-
TGTGCCAGCAGCACTCAAGGACAGGGGATGAACACTGAAGCTTTCTTT
CASSTQGQGMNTEAFF
>-|TRBV7-7|TRBJ2-5|-
TGTGCCAGCAGCCGGGACTTCCAAGAGACCCAGTACTTC
CASSRDFQETQYF
>-|TRBV4-1|TRBJ1-5|-
TGCGCCAGCAGCCAAGTTGTGACAGGCTATAGCAATCAGCCCCAGCATTTT
CASSQVVTGYSNQPQHF
>-|TRBV30|TRBJ1-2|-
TGTGCCTGGAACCCAGGGTCCCCTGGCTACACCTTC
CAWNPGSPGYTF
>-|TRBV5-6|TRBJ1-2|-
TGTGCCAGCAGCTTGGTTTGGCGGGACAAATATGGCTACACCTTC
CASSLVWRDKYGYTF
>-|TRBV11-3|TRBJ1-2|-
TGTGCCAGCAGCTTAGATACGGGGGCCCCAAGGGAGGGCTACACCTTC
CASSLDTGAPREGYTF